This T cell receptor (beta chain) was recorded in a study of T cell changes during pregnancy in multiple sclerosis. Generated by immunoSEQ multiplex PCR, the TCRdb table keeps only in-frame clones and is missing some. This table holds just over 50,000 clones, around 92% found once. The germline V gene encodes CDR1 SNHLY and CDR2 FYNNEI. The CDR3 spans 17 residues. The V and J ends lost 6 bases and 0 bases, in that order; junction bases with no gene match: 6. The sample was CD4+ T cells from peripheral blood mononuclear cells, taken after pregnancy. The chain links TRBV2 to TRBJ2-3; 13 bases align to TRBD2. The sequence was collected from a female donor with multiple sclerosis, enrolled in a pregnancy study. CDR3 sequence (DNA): TGTGCCAGCAGAGATAGGACTAGCGGGAGAAGCACAGATACGCAGTATTTT. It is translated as CASRDRTSGRSTDTQYF.